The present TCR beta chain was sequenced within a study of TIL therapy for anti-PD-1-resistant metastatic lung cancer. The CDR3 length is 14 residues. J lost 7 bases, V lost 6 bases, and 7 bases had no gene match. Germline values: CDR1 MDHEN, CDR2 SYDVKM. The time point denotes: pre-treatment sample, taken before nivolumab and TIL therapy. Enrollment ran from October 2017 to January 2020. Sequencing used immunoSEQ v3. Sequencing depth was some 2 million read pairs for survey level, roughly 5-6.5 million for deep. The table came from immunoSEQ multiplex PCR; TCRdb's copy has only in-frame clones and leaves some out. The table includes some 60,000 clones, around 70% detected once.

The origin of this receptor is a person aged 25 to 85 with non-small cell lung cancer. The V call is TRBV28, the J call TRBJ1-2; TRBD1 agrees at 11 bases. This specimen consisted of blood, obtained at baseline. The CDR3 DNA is TGTGCCAGCAGCACCGGACAGGGGGCGTTTGGCTACACCTTC. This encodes CASSTGQGAFGYTF.